These 13 T cell receptor beta chains were all obtained from the same sample, sequenced in a study of beta chain features in type 1 diabetes. Expressed TCRB transcripts were sequenced, since all the RNA that had been isolated was reverse transcribed. The method was immunoSEQ multiplex PCR; TCRdb's version includes in-frame clones alone and lacks a portion of them. The sample has over 100,000 clones; around 40% are singletons. Sample: stem cell memory CD4+ T cells from blood. These receptors came from a woman between 18 and 29 years old in good health.

This clone has just one count. The chain carries TRBV29-1 and TRBJ2-7; TRBD2 agrees at 8 bases. Germline values: CDR1 SQVTM, CDR2 ANQGSEA. V lost 1 base, J lost 4 bases, and 9 bases stayed unmatched. This CDR3 contains 15 residues. The CDR3 loop is CSVEGLSGRRYEQYF. The CDR3, as DNA: TGCAGCGTTGAAGGGTTGAGCGGGAGAAGGTACGAGCAGTACTTC.

The chain carries TRBV28 and TRBJ2-3; 8 nucleotides match TRBD2. CDR1 is MDHEN and CDR2 is SYDVKM in the germline V gene. The CDR3 sequence is 17 residues long. The V and J ends lost 3 bases and 2 bases, in that order; junction bases with no gene match: 10. The CDR3 DNA follows: TGTGCCAGCAGTTTTCCCCCGATAGCGGGAACCACAGATACGCAGTATTTT. Translation gives CASSFPPIAGTTDTQYF.

The chain is built from TRBV2 and TRBJ2-1; 7 nucleotides align to TRBD1. This CDR3 is 14 amino acids long. With 7 bases clipped from V and 4 bases from J, the junction kept 7 bases outside the gene matches. Germline CDR1 and CDR2: SNHLY and FYNNEI. In DNA form, the CDR3 reads TGTGCCAGCACCGAAGACAGGGAATACAATGAGCAGTTCTTC. Its protein product is CASTEDREYNEQFF.

This clone was recorded a few times. The V call is TRBV18, the J call TRBJ2-6; unclear D gene. Trimming took off 3 bases at V and 0 bases at J, with 6 bases between the two ends. The CDR3 loop spans 15 amino acids. CDR1 and CDR2 (germline): KGHSH, LQKENI. As DNA, the CDR3 is TGTGCCAGCTCACCTTCCTCCTCTGGGGCCAACGTCCTGACTTTC. It is translated as CASSPSSSGANVLTF.

This clone came up many times. The V gene is TRBV18, the J gene TRBJ2-7; D remains ambiguous. CDR1 and CDR2 from the germline V gene are KGHSH and LQKENI. The CDR3 length is 11 residues. With 8 bases removed from V and 6 bases from J, the gap between germline ends came to 11 bases. The CDR3 spells CASAASLEQYF. DNA of the CDR3: TGTGCCAGCGCCGCCAGTCTCGAGCAGTACTTC.

This clone was seen only a few times. The V call is TRBV7-2, the J call TRBJ2-5, with a possible D match to TRBD2 (7 bases). This CDR3 has 16 residues. V was cut by 3 bases and J by 4 bases, with 18 bases left in between. Germline-derived CDR1 and CDR2 are SGHTA and FQGNSA. The CDR3 DNA is TGTGCCAGCAGCTTGCCGGGGGGCGGCGGTATAGAGACCCAGTACTTC. Its translation is CASSLPGGGGIETQYF.

This sequence joins TRBV28 and TRBJ2-1; D gene uncertain. Germline assignment: CDR1 MDHEN and CDR2 SYDVKM. CDR3 size: 13 residues. V was trimmed by 2 bases and J by 9 bases, leaving 11 bases between them. The DNA of the CDR3 is TGTGCCAGCAGTTTAAGACTGGTGGGTGAGCAGTTCTTC. Encoded protein: CASSLRLVGEQFF.

The chain combines TRBV6-5 with TRBJ2-6; D ambiguous. Germline loops: CDR1 MNHEY, CDR2 SVGAGI. This CDR3 is built from 14 residues. V lost 5 bases and J 4 bases, leaving 9 bases between the germline ends. In nucleotides, the CDR3 is TGTGCCAGCAGTAATAGTTGGGGGGCCAACGTCCTGACTTTC. It encodes CASSNSWGANVLTF.

There are a few counts of this clone. The chain has TRBV11-2 and TRBJ2-3; D might be TRBD1 (6 bases). V gave up 6 bases and J gave up 4 bases, with 17 bases separating them. The CDR3 has 15 residues. Germline V gene data show CDR1 as SGHAT and CDR2 as FQNNGV. CDR3 nucleotides: TGTGCCAGCAGATTCGGCGGTCCAGGGGCAGATACGCAGTATTTT. Translation: CASRFGGPGADTQYF.

The rearrangement uses TRBV13 and TRBJ2-2, with 9 bases aligning to TRBD1. The germline gives CDR1 PRHDT, CDR2 FYEKMQ (reference sequence). Trimming removed 5 bases from V and 3 bases from J; junction bases left unmatched: 22. The CDR3 is 21 residues long. Here the CDR3 reads CASSLERDRVKRESDTGELFF. Here the CDR3 DNA reads TGTGCCAGCAGCCTAGAGAGGGACAGGGTCAAACGGGAGTCGGACACCGGGGAGCTGTTTTTT.

This clone has just a few counts. J is TRBJ2-3 and V is TRBV19, with D hard to call. CDR3 length: 14 amino acids. Trimming stripped 6 bases from V and 2 bases from J, with 12 bases between. Germline lookup yields CDR1 LNHDA and CDR2 SQIVND (reference sequence). The CDR3 DNA is TGTGCCAGTAGCGACTCCTTCTACACAGATACGCAGTATTTT. It encodes CASSDSFYTDTQYF.

V gene TRBV5-1 combines with J gene TRBJ1-5, with 7 positions matching TRBD1. The length of the CDR3 is 18 residues. J lost 0 bases, V lost 1 base, and 10 bases had no gene match. Looked up from germline, CDR1 is SGHRS and CDR2 is YFSETQ. For the CDR3, the DNA is TGCGCCAGCAGCTTGCTTGGACAGGATGGTGGTAGCAATCAGCCCCAGCATTTT. Translated: CASSLLGQDGGSNQPQHF.

The rearrangement joins TRBV11-3 to TRBJ2-2; D is undetermined. The CDR3 sequence is 13 residues long. Germline values: CDR1 SGHNT, CDR2 YENEEA. V dropped 5 bases and J dropped 0 bases, with 4 bases sitting between them. The DNA for the CDR3 is TGTGCCAGCAGCAATACGAACACCGGGGAGCTGTTTTTT. This encodes CASSNTNTGELFF.